This T cell receptor (beta chain) was sequenced for a study of response to subunit inactivated influenza vaccine. This clonotype showed up just a few times. MiXCR was run by TCRdb on the RT-PCR reads, yielding one entry per CDR3 protein. Of about 620,000 distinct CDR3 sequences in the sample, around 11% are singletons; the top ten hold about 10%. The CDR3 extends over 14 amino acids. Germline CDR1 and CDR2: SGHRS and YFSETQ. V was pared by 5 bases and J by 0 bases, with 11 bases between. This sample was also put to use in a study of T cells expressing NK-cell markers. This second study says: Production of TCR beta cDNA relied on 5'RACE template switching with UMIs.

The input for sequencing was PBMCs from blood, taken on the day of vaccination. The TCR comes from a man in his forties or fifties who received an inactivated influenza vaccine. The chain recombines TRBV5-1 with TRBJ2-5; D is uncertain. The DNA for the CDR3 is TGCGCCAGCAGACCCGAACCGTACCAAGAGACCCAGTACTTC. Translating it yields CASRPEPYQETQYF.